The clone carrying this T cell receptor beta chain occurred once. Antigen unknown. The data derive from a study of T cell responses to AZD1222 COVID-19 vaccine. CDR1 and CDR2 from the germline V gene are LGHDT and YNNKEL (reference sequence). The V gene end was trimmed by 3 bases and the J gene end by 7 bases; junction bases not matched to a gene: 0. CDR3 length: 12 residues. Repertoires were generated with immunoSEQ multiplex PCR, while TCRdb's copy carries only in-frame clones and drops some. This table holds roughly 120,000 clones, over 75% found once. The study's findings and limits: With two AZD1222 doses given, Spike-specific TCR breadth and depth both rose.

The rearrangement joins TRBV3-1 (or the pseudogene TRBV3-2) to TRBJ1-2; 9 positions agree with TRBD1. This clonotype originated in an adult who received the AZD1222 COVID-19 vaccine. The material sequenced was peripheral blood, taken 28 days after the second AZD1222 dose. This chain's CDR3 is CASSQGQGGYTF. CDR3 in DNA: TGTGCCAGCAGCCAGGGACAGGGTGGCTACACCTTC.